What follows are 18 T cell receptor beta chains derived from one specimen sequenced in a study of shared clonotypes between healthy human individuals. The data were produced by immunoSEQ multiplex PCR, yet TCRdb's version contains in-frame clones alone and is incomplete. The table shows about 1.9 million clones, with approximately 92% occurring only once. Positively selected for CCR7, the CD45RO-negative cells used as naive CD8 cells excluded terminally differentiated effector memory CD45RA+ cells. The sample comprised naive CD8+ T cells from PBMCs. These receptors were obtained from a man younger than 35 in good health. Some clones in this sample may be carry-over from other donors' samples.

This chain links TRBV19 with TRBJ2-7; D possibly corresponds to TRBD2 (6 bases). Germline V lookup: CDR1 LNHDA, CDR2 SQIVND (reference sequence). The CDR3 is 13 amino acids. V was shortened by 4 bases and J by 4 bases, with 11 bases between the two germline ends. The CDR3 region is CASSSGMMYEQYF. CDR3 coding DNA: TGTGCCAGTAGTAGCGGGATGATGTACGAGCAGTACTTC. Full variable domain (rest looked up from reference TRBV19 and TRBJ2-7): DGGITQSPKYLFRKEGQNVTLSCEQNLNHDAMYWYRQDPGQGLRLIYYSQIVNDFQKGDIAEGYSVSREKKESFPLTVTSAQKNPTAFYLCASSSGMMYEQYFGPGTRLTVT.

To note about this clone: Other DNA sequences in the sample encode the same CDR3. V and J are TRBV9 and TRBJ1-2; D is ambiguous. CDR1 and CDR2 from the germline V gene are SGDLS and YYNGEE. V lost 0 bases and J lost 4, with 10 bases in between. CDR3 size: 14 residues. The CDR3 DNA reads as TGTGCCAGCAGCGTAGGGGCCGGGCCCTATGGCTACACCTTC. It specifies CASSVGAGPYGYTF.

Points on this clone: Different DNA sequences within this sample yield the same CDR3. V usage is TRBV28 and J usage is TRBJ2-7; 11 bases map to TRBD1. Germline V gene sequence: CDR1 MDHEN, CDR2 SYDVKM. The CDR3 extends over 14 amino acids. With 5 bases clipped from V and 2 bases from J, the junction kept 2 bases outside the gene matches. The CDR3 DNA is TGTGCCAGCAGTCCGGGACAGGGGGCCTACGAGCAGTACTTC. Protein sequence: CASSPGQGAYEQYF.

This chain uses TRBV6-5 with TRBJ2-7, with D unresolved. From germline, CDR1 is MNHEY and CDR2 SVGAGI. CDR3 length: 13 amino acids. The germline V and J ends were trimmed by 6 bases and 1 base, with 10 bases remaining between them. CDR3 loop: CASRVRASYEQYF. CDR3 nucleotide sequence: TGTGCCAGCAGAGTTCGAGCATCCTACGAGCAGTACTTC.

This clone appeared once. V and J are TRBV27 and TRBJ2-1; a possible D gene is TRBD1 (6 bases). From germline, CDR1 is MNHEY and CDR2 SMNVEV (reference sequence). Trimming removed 6 bases at V and 2 bases at J, with 11 bases between. The CDR3 is made up of 14 amino acids. The CDR3 region is CASSEDSPYNEQFF. The CDR3 region has the DNA TGTGCCAGCAGCGAGGACAGTCCCTACAATGAGCAGTTCTTC.

V and J are TRBV28 and TRBJ2-2, with D possibly matching TRBD2 (5 bases). V lost 1 base, J lost 4 bases, and 10 bases lay in between. The CDR3 sequence is 15 residues long. Germline loops: CDR1 MDHEN, CDR2 SYDVKM. The CDR3 DNA is TGTGCCAGCAGTTTATTTAGCGTGGGCACCGGGGAGCTGTTTTTT. Translating gives CASSLFSVGTGELFF.

The chain couples TRBV28 to TRBJ2-7; D may be TRBD1 (6 bases). V gave up 3 bases and J gave up 3 bases, with 12 bases separating them. The germline gives CDR1 MDHEN, CDR2 SYDVKM. The CDR3 is 14 amino acids. The CDR3 spells CASSFVQGYYEQYF. CDR3 nucleotides: TGTGCCAGCAGTTTCGTCCAGGGGTACTACGAGCAGTACTTC.

The V and J genes are TRBV7-3 and TRBJ2-2, with D uncertain. CDR1 and CDR2 (germline): SGHTA, FQGTGA. V lost 2 bases, J lost 10 bases, and 14 bases lay in between. The CDR3 is 14 amino acids. The CDR3 DNA reads as TGTGCCAGCAGCTTAGAGACACGGGCCGCGGAGCTGTTTTTT. Amino acid sequence: CASSLETRAAELFF. Complete variable domain (other parts from reference TRBV7-3 and TRBJ2-2): GAGVSQTPSNKVTEKGKYVELRCDPISGHTALYWYRQSLGQGPEFLIYFQGTGAADDSGLPNDRFFAVRPEGSVSTLKIQRTERGDSAVYLCASSLETRAAELFFGEGSRLTVL.

This chain joins TRBV25-1 and TRBJ2-5; the D gene is possibly TRBD2 (6 bases). The CDR3 length is 13 residues. The germline V gene encodes CDR1 MGHDK and CDR2 SYGVNS. V lost 8 bases to trimming and J lost 4 bases, with 14 bases between them. CDR3 sequence: CASGRKGRETQYF. The CDR3 DNA reads TGTGCCAGCGGGAGGAAGGGACGAGAGACCCAGTACTTC.

The genes are TRBV27 and TRBJ1-2; D gene unclear. This CDR3 has 14 residues. V was cut by 2 bases and J by 0 bases, with 7 bases left in between. Germline V lookup: CDR1 MNHEY, CDR2 SMNVEV (reference sequence). The DNA for the CDR3 is TGTGCCAGCAGTTTAGCGGGATCTAACTATGGCTACACCTTC. This gives the protein CASSLAGSNYGYTF.

About this clone itself: Other nucleotide sequences from this sample produce the same CDR3. The chain recombines TRBV9 with TRBJ2-1; 11 bases fit TRBD2. The CDR3 is 15 residues long. The germline V gene has CDR1 SGDLS and CDR2 YYNGEE. V trimming: 0 bases; J trimming: 7 bases; junction bases outside the gene matches: 3. CDR3 loop: CASSVVASGRNEQFF. The CDR3 DNA is TGTGCCAGCAGCGTAGTCGCTAGCGGGAGGAATGAGCAGTTCTTC.

The V call is TRBV25-1, the J call TRBJ2-7, with D unclear. V was shortened by 7 bases and J by 1 base, with 8 bases between the two germline ends. The CDR3 loop spans 12 amino acids. Germline V gene sequence: CDR1 MGHDK, CDR2 SYGVNS. In DNA form, the CDR3 reads TGTGCCAGCAAGGGCAGTTCCTACGAGCAGTACTTC. Residues: CASKGSSYEQYF.

This rearrangement joins TRBV4-2 to TRBJ2-7; D unclear. Per germline, CDR1 LGHNA and CDR2 YNFKEQ. V lost 0 bases, J lost 3 bases, and 12 bases lay in between. This CDR3 is 15 amino acids long. This CDR3 is CASSQDASHYYEQYF. Written as DNA, the CDR3 is TGTGCCAGCAGCCAAGATGCATCGCACTACTACGAGCAGTACTTC.

This rearrangement joins TRBV7-9 to TRBJ2-7, with D perhaps assigned TRBD1 or TRBD2 (5 bases each). Germline loops: CDR1 SEHNR, CDR2 FQNEAQ (reference sequence). Trimming pared 2 bases from V and 3 bases from J, leaving 11 bases between. The CDR3 extends over 14 amino acids. This chain's CDR3 is CASSLNGGLYEQYF. The CDR3 DNA sequence: TGTGCCAGCAGCTTAAATGGGGGTCTCTACGAGCAGTACTTC.

The J gene is TRBJ2-2, the V gene TRBV6-6, with TRBD1 identical over 7 bases. This CDR3 has 15 amino acids. CDR1 is MNHNY and CDR2 is SVGAGI in the germline V gene (reference sequence). Trimming removed 2 bases from V and 3 bases from J; junction bases left unmatched: 3. CDR3 in amino acids: CASSYLTGYTGELFF. CDR3 in DNA: TGTGCCAGCAGTTACCTGACAGGGTACACCGGGGAGCTGTTTTTT.

This chain connects TRBV25-1 to TRBJ2-7; D might be TRBD2 (5 bases). The germline CDR1 and CDR2 sequences are MGHDK and SYGVNS. V lost 1 base, J lost 2 bases, and 12 bases lay in between. This CDR3 contains 15 residues. CDR3 sequence: CASSEWENGPYEQYF. The CDR3 region has the DNA TGTGCCAGCAGTGAATGGGAGAACGGCCCCTACGAGCAGTACTTC.

The CDR3 region is CASSLLAGDSYNEQFF. DNA for the CDR3: TGTGCCAGCAGTTTACTAGCGGGAGACTCCTACAATGAGCAGTTCTTC. The V and J genes are TRBV27 and TRBJ2-1, with 10 bases identical to TRBD2. The J segment lost 0 bases and the V segment lost 2 bases, leaving 1 base of the junction unmatched. The CDR3 runs to 16 residues. Germline V gene lookup returns CDR1 MNHEY and CDR2 SMNVEV (reference sequence).

This chain connects TRBV13 to TRBJ2-1; D gene ambiguous. V lost 0 bases and J 4 bases, leaving 10 bases between the germline ends. The CDR3 covers 15 residues. Germline assignment: CDR1 PRHDT and CDR2 FYEKMQ (reference sequence). CDR3 nucleotides: TGTGCCAGCAGCTTAGGTCCCCCCCTATACAATGAGCAGTTCTTC. It codes for CASSLGPPLYNEQFF.